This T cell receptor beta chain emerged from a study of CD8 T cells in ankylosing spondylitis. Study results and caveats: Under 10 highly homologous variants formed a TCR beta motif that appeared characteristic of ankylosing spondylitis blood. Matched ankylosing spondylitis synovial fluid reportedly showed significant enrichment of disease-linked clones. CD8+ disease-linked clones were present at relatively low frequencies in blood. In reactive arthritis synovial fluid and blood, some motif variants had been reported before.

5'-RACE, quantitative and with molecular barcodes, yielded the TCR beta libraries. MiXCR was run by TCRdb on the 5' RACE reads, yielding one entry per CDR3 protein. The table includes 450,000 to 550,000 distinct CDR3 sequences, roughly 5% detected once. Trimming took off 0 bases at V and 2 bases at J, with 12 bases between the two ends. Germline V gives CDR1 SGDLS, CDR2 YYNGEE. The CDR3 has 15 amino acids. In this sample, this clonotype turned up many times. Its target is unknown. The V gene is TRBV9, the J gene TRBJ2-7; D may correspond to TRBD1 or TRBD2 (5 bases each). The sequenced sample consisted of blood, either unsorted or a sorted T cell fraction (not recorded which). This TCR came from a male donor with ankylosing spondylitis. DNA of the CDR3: TGTGCCAGCAGCGTAGGGTCGGGACGAACCTACGAGCAGTACTTC. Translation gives CASSVGSGRTYEQYF.